This entry lists 18 T cell receptor beta chains sequenced from one sample in a study of neurological immune-mediated disorders. TCRdb called the 5' RACE reads again in MiXCR, with one record for every CDR3 protein. The profile covers 20,000 to 25,000 distinct CDR3 sequences, with 5% to 7% appearing a single time and roughly 40% taken by the ten largest. Sequences were obtained from CD8+ T cells from blood. These receptors were obtained from a man in his late teens or twenties in good health.

In DNA form, the CDR3 reads TGTGCCAGCAGCTTGGGGACAGGCGATACGCAGTATTTT. Translating it yields CASSLGTGDTQYF. The genes are TRBV5-8 and TRBJ2-3; 7 bases are a match to TRBD1. This CDR3 spans 13 amino acids. J lost 6 bases, V lost 0 bases, and 1 base had no gene match. CDR1 is SGHTS, CDR2 YDEGEE, per germline.

This clonotype was seen many times. The chain carries TRBV5-1 and TRBJ2-7; D is unclear. Trimming stripped 4 bases from V and 1 base from J, with 9 bases between. The CDR3 is 13 residues long. Germline CDR1 reads SGHRS; CDR2 reads YFSETQ. This CDR3 reads CASSGGISYEQYF. For the CDR3, the DNA is TGCGCCAGCAGCGGCGGAATTTCCTACGAGCAGTACTTC. Full variable domain (missing parts from reference TRBV5-1 and TRBJ2-7): KAGVTQTPRYLIKTRGQQVTLSCSPISGHRSVSWYQQTPGQGLQFLFEYFSETQRNKGNFPGRFSGRQFSNSRSEMNVSTLELGDSALYLCASSGGISYEQYFGPGTRLTVT.

Many counts were recorded for this clonotype. The rearrangement joins TRBV5-1 to TRBJ1-2; 9 nucleotides line up with TRBD1. The germline gives CDR1 SGHRS, CDR2 YFSETQ. Trimming at V came to 7 bases and at J to 6 bases, leaving 13 bases not matched to a gene. The CDR3 extends over 15 amino acids. The CDR3 region has the DNA TGCGCCAGCTGGGACAGGGCCGCACTATTGGATGGCTACACCTTC. The encoded protein is CASWDRAALLDGYTF.

This clonotype was seen repeatedly, ten times or more. This chain connects TRBV4-1 to TRBJ1-1; D is possibly TRBD1 (5 bases). Per germline, CDR1 MGHRA and CDR2 YSYEKL. This CDR3 has 16 residues. V shed 4 bases and J shed 0 bases, with 15 bases lying between them. The CDR3 loop reads CASSPAGGGMNTEAFF. In DNA, the CDR3 is TGCGCCAGCAGCCCCGCTGGGGGAGGGATGAACACTGAAGCTTTCTTT.

This clonotype has at least ten counts. The CDR3 is CSSDRDRFTDTQYF. As DNA, the CDR3 is TGCAGCTCGGACCGGGACAGGTTCACAGATACGCAGTATTTT. The chain employs TRBV29-1 and TRBJ2-3; 8 bases map to TRBD1. The V segment lost 8 bases and the J segment 2 bases; nucleotides outside the gene matches: 9. The V gene's germline CDR1 is SQVTM and CDR2 ANQGSEA. This CDR3 has 14 residues.

This clonotype has at least ten counts. The chain links TRBV6-5 to TRBJ1-2; no reliable D call. Germline CDR1 is MNHEY and CDR2 is SVGAGI. The CDR3 sequence is 13 residues long. Between the trimmed V and J ends, which lost 2 bases and 6 bases, there was a span of 10 bases. CDR3 DNA sequence: TGTGCCAGCAGTTACCCAGATTATAATGGCTACACCTTC. Translating it yields CASSYPDYNGYTF.

Ten or more counts support this clonotype. The chain links TRBV27 to TRBJ2-1, with D tentatively TRBD1 or TRBD2 (5 bases each). The CDR3 length is 14 residues. CDR1 is MNHEY and CDR2 is SMNVEV in the germline V gene (reference sequence). Trimming took 5 bases from V and 6 from J, leaving 14 bases between them. CDR3 sequence reads: CASSHGTAGNEQFF. The CDR3 nucleotides are TGTGCCAGCAGTCACGGGACCGCGGGCAATGAGCAGTTCTTC.

This clonotype was counted at least ten times. The J gene is TRBJ1-4, the V gene TRBV3-1; D remains unclear. CDR1 is LGHDT, CDR2 YNNKEL, per germline (reference sequence). This CDR3 has 15 amino acids. V gave up 4 bases and J gave up 0 bases, with 9 bases separating them. The CDR3 nucleotides read TGTGCCAGCAGCCGTGGGATAGCAACTAATGAAAAACTGTTTTTT. As protein: CASSRGIATNEKLFF.

In this sample, this clonotype turned up many times. This chain uses TRBV6-6 with TRBJ1-6; D uncertain. Germline V CDR1 and CDR2: MNHNY, SVGAGI (reference sequence). The CDR3 totals 16 residues. Trimming cost V 6 bases and J 6 bases, with 18 bases left between them. The CDR3, as DNA: TGTGCCAGCAGATCAGATTACCGGGTCTTTAATTCACCCCTCCACTTT. Its translation: CASRSDYRVFNSPLHF.

The chain carries TRBV30 and TRBJ1-1; D remains unclear. The CDR3 extends over 14 amino acids. The V and J ends lost 4 bases and 1 base respectively, with 13 bases between them. The germline V gene encodes CDR1 GTSNPN and CDR2 SVGIG (reference sequence). CDR3 coding DNA: TGTGCCTGGACTCCCGGACTGAAGAACACTGAAGCTTTCTTT. Its protein product is CAWTPGLKNTEAFF.

This clonotype was picked up many times. The chain combines TRBV5-5 with TRBJ1-3; possible D gene TRBD1, 5 bases. This CDR3 region has 13 residues. The V and J ends lost 4 bases and 4 bases respectively, with 9 bases between them. Per germline, CDR1 SGHKS and CDR2 YYEKEE (reference sequence). CDR3 in DNA: TGTGCCAGCAGCGAGGACAACGGAAACACCATATATTTT. This sequence encodes CASSEDNGNTIYF.

The sample holds many counts of this clonotype. The chain carries TRBV9 and TRBJ2-2; possible D gene TRBD1, 5 bases. Per germline, CDR1 SGDLS and CDR2 YYNGEE. The CDR3 spans 14 residues. With 3 bases removed from V and 6 bases from J, the gap between germline ends came to 12 bases. The CDR3 region has the DNA TGTGCCAGCAGCGGACGACAGAGACCCGGGGAGCTGTTTTTT. Translating it yields CASSGRQRPGELFF.

This clonotype was detected ten times or more. The rearrangement joins TRBV27 to TRBJ2-1, with 7 positions matching TRBD1. The length of the CDR3 is 16 residues. From germline, CDR1 is MNHEY and CDR2 SMNVEV (reference sequence). Germline trimming cut 5 bases from V and 3 bases from J; bases unmatched to any gene: 10. CDR3 residues: CASSPLGQIFYNEQFF. CDR3 DNA sequence: TGTGCCAGCAGTCCTTTGGGACAGATCTTCTACAATGAGCAGTTCTTC.

This clonotype has at least ten counts. The rearrangement links TRBV12-3 or TRBV12-4 to TRBJ1-1; 7 positions match TRBD1. This CDR3 is 15 amino acids long. The trim removed 3 bases at V and 0 bases at J, leaving 4 bases unmatched. The CDR3 is CASSFHRGLNTEAFF. In nucleotides, the CDR3 is TGTGCCAGCAGTTTCCACAGGGGCCTGAACACTGAAGCTTTCTTT.

This clonotype was seen more than once but under ten times. The chain links TRBV7-9 to TRBJ2-7, with TRBD2 as a possible D gene (5 bases). The germline V gene encodes CDR1 SEHNR and CDR2 FQNEAQ (reference sequence). The CDR3 runs 13 residues. Trimming pared 3 bases from V and 2 bases from J, leaving 8 bases between. The CDR3 loop is CASSFQLAYEQYF. The CDR3 DNA follows: TGTGCCAGCAGCTTTCAACTAGCCTACGAGCAGTACTTC.

This clonotype was recorded at least ten times. The chain recombines TRBV7-6 with TRBJ2-7, with a tentative D call TRBD1 (6 bases). The CDR3 covers 13 residues. Trimming left V 5 bases short and J 2 bases short, with 10 bases between. Germline CDR1 reads SGHVS; CDR2 reads FNYEAQ. In DNA, the CDR3 is TGTGCCAGCAGCCCGGACAGCGCCTACGAGCAGTACTTC. This encodes CASSPDSAYEQYF.

This clonotype came up many times. In DNA form, the CDR3 reads TGTGCCACCCTGTGGGCTAGCGAACAAGAGACCCAGTACTTC. This sequence encodes CATLWASEQETQYF. The gene calls are TRBV2 and TRBJ2-5, with D perhaps TRBD2 (6 bases). Germline CDR1 SNHLY, CDR2 FYNNEI. The CDR3 extends over 14 amino acids. Trimming pared 10 bases from V and 2 bases from J, leaving 17 bases between.

This clonotype was seen ten or more times. The V gene is TRBV29-1, the J gene TRBJ2-3; no definite D call. CDR1 SQVTM and CDR2 ANQGSEA come from the germline V gene. The V end was cut by 0 bases, the J end by 6 bases, with 7 bases between. The CDR3 spans 12 residues. The CDR3 loop is CSVEDIRDTQYF. The CDR3 DNA reads TGCAGCGTTGAAGACATCCGGGATACGCAGTATTTT.